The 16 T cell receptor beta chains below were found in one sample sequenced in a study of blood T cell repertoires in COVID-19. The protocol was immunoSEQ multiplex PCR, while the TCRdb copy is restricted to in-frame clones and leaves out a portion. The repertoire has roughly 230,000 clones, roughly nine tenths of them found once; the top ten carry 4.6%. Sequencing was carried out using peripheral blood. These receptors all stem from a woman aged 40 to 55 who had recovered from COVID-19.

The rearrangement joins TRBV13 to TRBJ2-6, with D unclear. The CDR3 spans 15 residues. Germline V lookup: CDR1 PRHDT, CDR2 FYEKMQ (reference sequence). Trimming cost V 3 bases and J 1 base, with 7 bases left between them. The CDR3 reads CASSFITSGANVLTF. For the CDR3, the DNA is TGTGCCAGCAGCTTCATTACTTCTGGGGCCAACGTCCTGACTTTC.

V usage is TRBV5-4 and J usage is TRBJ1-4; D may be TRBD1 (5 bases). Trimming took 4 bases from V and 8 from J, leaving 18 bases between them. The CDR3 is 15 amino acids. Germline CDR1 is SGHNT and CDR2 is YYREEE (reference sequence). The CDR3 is CASSTGSSEGEKLFF. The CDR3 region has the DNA TGTGCCAGCAGCACCGGGTCCTCGGAGGGGGAAAAACTGTTTTTT. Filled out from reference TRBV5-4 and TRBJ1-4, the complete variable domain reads ETGVTQSPTHLIKTRGQQVTLRCSSQSGHNTVSWYQQALGQGPQFIFQYYREEENGRGNFPPRFSGLQFPNYSSELNVNALELDDSALYLCASSTGSSEGEKLFFGSGTQLSVL.

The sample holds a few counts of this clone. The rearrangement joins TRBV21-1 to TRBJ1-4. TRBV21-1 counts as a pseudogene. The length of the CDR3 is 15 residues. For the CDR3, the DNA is TGTGCCAGCAGCTCCGGGAGGGACGCGAATGAAAAACTGTTTTTT. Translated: CASSSGRDANEKLFF.

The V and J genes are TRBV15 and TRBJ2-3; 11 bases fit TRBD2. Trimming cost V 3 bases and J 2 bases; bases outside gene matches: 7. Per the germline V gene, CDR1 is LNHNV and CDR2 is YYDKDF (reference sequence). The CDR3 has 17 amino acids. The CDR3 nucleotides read TGTGCCACCAGCAGCGAACTAGCGGGGGTTCCCACAGATACGCAGTATTTT. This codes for CATSSELAGVPTDTQYF.

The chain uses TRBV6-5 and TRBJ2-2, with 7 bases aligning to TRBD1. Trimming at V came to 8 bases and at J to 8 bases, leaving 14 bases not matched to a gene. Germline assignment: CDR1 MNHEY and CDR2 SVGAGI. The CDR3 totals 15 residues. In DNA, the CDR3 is TGTGCCAGCCTGTACCGGGACAGCCTGGGGGGGGAGCTGTTTTTT. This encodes CASLYRDSLGGELFF.

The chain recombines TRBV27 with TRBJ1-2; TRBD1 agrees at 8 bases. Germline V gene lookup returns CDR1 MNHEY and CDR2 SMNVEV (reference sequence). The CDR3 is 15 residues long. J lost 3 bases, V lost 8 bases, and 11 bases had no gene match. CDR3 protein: CASGRAGTGDYGYTF. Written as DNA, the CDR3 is TGTGCCAGCGGAAGGGCCGGGACAGGCGACTATGGCTACACCTTC.

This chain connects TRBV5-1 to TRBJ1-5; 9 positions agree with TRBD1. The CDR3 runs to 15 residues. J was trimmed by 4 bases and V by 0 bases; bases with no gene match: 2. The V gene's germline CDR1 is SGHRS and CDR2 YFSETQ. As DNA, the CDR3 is TGCGCCAGCAGCTTGGCGGGACAGGGAAATCAGCCCCAGCATTTT. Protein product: CASSLAGQGNQPQHF. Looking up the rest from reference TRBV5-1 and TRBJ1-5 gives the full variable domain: KAGVTQTPRYLIKTRGQQVTLSCSPISGHRSVSWYQQTPGQGLQFLFEYFSETQRNKGNFPGRFSGRQFSNSRSEMNVSTLELGDSALYLCASSLAGQGNQPQHFGDGTRLSIL.

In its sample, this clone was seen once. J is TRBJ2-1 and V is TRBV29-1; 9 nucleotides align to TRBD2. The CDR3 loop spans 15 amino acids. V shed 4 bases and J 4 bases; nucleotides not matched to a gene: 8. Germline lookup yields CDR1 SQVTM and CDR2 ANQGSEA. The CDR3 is CSVVKRGDTYNEQFF. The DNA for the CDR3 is TGCAGCGTTGTAAAGCGGGGGGACACTTACAATGAGCAGTTCTTC.

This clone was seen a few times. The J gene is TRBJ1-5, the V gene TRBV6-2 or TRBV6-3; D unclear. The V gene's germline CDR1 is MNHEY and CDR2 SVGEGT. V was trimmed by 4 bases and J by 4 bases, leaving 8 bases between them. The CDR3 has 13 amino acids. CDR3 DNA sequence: TGTGCCAGCAGTTTCAGCGGAAATCAGCCCCAGCATTTT. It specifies CASSFSGNQPQHF.

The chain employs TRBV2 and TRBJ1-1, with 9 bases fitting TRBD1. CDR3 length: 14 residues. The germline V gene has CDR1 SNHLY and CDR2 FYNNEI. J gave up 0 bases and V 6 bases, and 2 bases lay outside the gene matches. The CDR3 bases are TGTGCCAGCAGAAGGGACAGGGTGAACACTGAAGCTTTCTTT. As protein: CASRRDRVNTEAFF. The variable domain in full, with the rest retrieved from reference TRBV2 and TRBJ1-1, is EPEVTQTPSHQVTQMGQEVILRCVPISNHLYFYWYRQILGQKVEFLVSFYNNEISEKSEIFDDQFSVERPDGSNFTLKIRSTKLEDSAMYFCASRRDRVNTEAFFGQGTRLTVV.

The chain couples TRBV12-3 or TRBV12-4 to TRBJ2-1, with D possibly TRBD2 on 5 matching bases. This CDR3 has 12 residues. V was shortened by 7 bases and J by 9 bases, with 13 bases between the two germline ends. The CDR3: CASTGGAVEQFF. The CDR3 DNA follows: TGTGCCAGCACCGGAGGAGCCGTTGAGCAGTTCTTC.

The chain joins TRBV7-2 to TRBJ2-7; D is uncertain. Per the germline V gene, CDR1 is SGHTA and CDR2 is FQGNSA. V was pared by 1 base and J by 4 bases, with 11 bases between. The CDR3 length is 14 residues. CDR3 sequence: CASSLGFRMYEQYF. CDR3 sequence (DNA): TGTGCCAGCAGCTTAGGTTTCAGAATGTACGAGCAGTACTTC. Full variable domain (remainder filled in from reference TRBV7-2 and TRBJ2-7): GAGVSQSPSNKVTEKGKDVELRCDPISGHTALYWYRQSLGQGLEFLIYFQGNSAPDKSGLPSDRFSAERTGGSVSTLTIQRTQQEDSAVYLCASSLGFRMYEQYFGPGTRLTVT.

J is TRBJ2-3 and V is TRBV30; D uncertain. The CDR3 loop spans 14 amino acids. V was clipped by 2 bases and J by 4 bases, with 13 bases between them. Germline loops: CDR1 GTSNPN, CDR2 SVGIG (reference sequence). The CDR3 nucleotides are TGTGCCTGGAGTCCTAACCTATACTCAGATACGCAGTATTTT. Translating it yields CAWSPNLYSDTQYF.

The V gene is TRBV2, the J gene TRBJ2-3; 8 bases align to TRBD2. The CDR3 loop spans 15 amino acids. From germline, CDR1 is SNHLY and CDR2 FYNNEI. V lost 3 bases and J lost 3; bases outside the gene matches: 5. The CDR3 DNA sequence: TGTGCCAGCAGTGATTTAGCGGGGCGAACAGATACGCAGTATTTT. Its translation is CASSDLAGRTDTQYF.

The chain's CDR3 is CASSLTQGRGYTF. As DNA, the CDR3 is TGTGCCAGCAGTTTAACACAGGGCAGGGGCTACACCTTC. The V call is TRBV6-5, the J call TRBJ1-2; possibly TRBD1 for D (6 bases). The germline V and J ends were trimmed by 4 bases and 8 bases, with 14 bases remaining between them. The CDR3 extends over 13 amino acids. CDR1 MNHEY and CDR2 SVGAGI come from the germline V gene.

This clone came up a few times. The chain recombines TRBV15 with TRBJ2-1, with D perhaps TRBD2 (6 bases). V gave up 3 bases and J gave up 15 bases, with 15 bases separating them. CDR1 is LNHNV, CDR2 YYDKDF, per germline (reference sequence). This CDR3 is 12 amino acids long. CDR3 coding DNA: TGTGCCACCAGCAGGGAGACTAGTTGGATGTTCTTC. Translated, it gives CATSRETSWMFF.